These 5 T cell receptor beta chains were sequenced from one sample in a study of T-cell memory formation after mild COVID-19. TCRdb redid the calling of the 5' RACE reads with MiXCR, one entry per CDR3 protein. The data contain 450,000 to 700,000 distinct CDR3 sequences, more than 15% of them singletons. Sequences were obtained from PBMCs or a T cell subset sorted from them (not recorded which). These receptors came from an adult woman who had mild COVID-19 (a few samples of this study predate the infection). Cell type and time point are not known.

This clonotype was counted ten times or more. A much larger clone sits a single nucleotide away, making a read error possible. This rearrangement joins TRBV6-2 or TRBV6-3 to TRBJ2-7; no reliable D call. V was shortened by 8 bases and J by 0 bases, with 5 bases between the two germline ends. The CDR3 extends over 11 amino acids. Germline values: CDR1 MNHEY, CDR2 SVGEGT. The CDR3 DNA is TGTGCCAGCCGTTTCTCCTACGAGCAGTACTTC. It translates to CASRFSYEQYF.

The chain carries TRBV9 and TRBJ2-7, with a tentative D call TRBD1 (6 bases). V was cut by 6 bases and J by 7 bases, with 20 bases left in between. The CDR3 runs to 14 residues. The germline V gene encodes CDR1 SGDLS and CDR2 YYNGEE. The CDR3 region has the DNA TGTGCCAGCACCCGGGGCAGGGGATCTGGGGAGCAGTACTTC. This gives the protein CASTRGRGSGEQYF.

This chain connects TRBV6-4 to TRBJ2-5; D is possibly TRBD1 (6 bases). The germline V and J ends were trimmed by 0 bases and 5 bases, with 10 bases remaining between them. This CDR3 is built from 14 residues. Germline assignment: CDR1 MRHNA and CDR2 SNTAGT. This CDR3 reads CASSDSLGAETQYF. Here the CDR3 DNA reads TGTGCCAGCAGTGACTCGTTGGGGGCTGAGACCCAGTACTTC.

The V gene is TRBV4-1, the J gene TRBJ2-3, with D perhaps TRBD2 (5 bases). Trimming removed 1 base at V and 2 bases at J, with 13 bases between. CDR1 is MGHRA, CDR2 YSYEKL, per germline. This CDR3 comprises 16 residues. The CDR3 loop is CASSQGLTGNTDTQYF. CDR3 coding DNA: TGCGCCAGCAGCCAAGGGTTGACCGGGAACACAGATACGCAGTATTTT.

J is TRBJ2-7 and V is TRBV5-1; 10 bases fit TRBD2. CDR1 and CDR2 from the germline V gene are SGHRS and YFSETQ. The ends lost 4 bases at V and 0 bases at J; junction bases unmatched: 13. The CDR3 loop spans 18 amino acids. The DNA for the CDR3 is TGCGCCAGCAGCCTGGAGGCTAGCGGGGGCAGGAGCTCCTACGAGCAGTACTTC. Its translation: CASSLEASGGRSSYEQYF.